This TCR beta chain was identified during a study of immune heterogeneity within non-small cell lung tumors. Findings and limits, study-wide: Local T-cell clonality tracked local tumor mutational burden, showing a moderate yet significant relationship (R about 0.35). Recurrence of identical dominant CDR3 beta clonotypes was observed across tumor sites within a patient, alongside site-unique high-frequency clones.

Samples each supplied 500 to 650 ng of bulk tumor genomic DNA as template. Taken during surgery, several biopsies per primary tumor were spaced as far apart as possible within the tumor mass. Untreated, newly diagnosed non-small cell lung cancer patients underwent curative surgery. Donation came from patients with newly diagnosed non-small cell lung cancer who were having surgery with curative intent. To note about this clonotype: Its cognate antigen is unknown.

This CDR3 has 15 amino acids. From germline, CDR1 is SGDLS and CDR2 YYNGEE. Germline trimming cut 0 bases from V and 1 base from J; bases unmatched to any gene: 1. Multiplex PCR amplified the TCR beta CDR3 region. Its first round ran for approximately 10 cycles with 32 V and 13 J primers. TCRdb re-analysed the multiplex PCR reads in MiXCR, keeping a single row per CDR3 protein. This table has approximately 12,000 distinct CDR3 sequences, around 22% appearing once. Sequenced: lung tumor tissue. The gene calls are TRBV9 and TRBJ2-7; 10 nucleotides line up with TRBD2. The sequence was collected from a man aged 55 to 70 with non-small cell lung cancer. CDR3 in DNA: TGTGCCAGCAGCGTAGCAGCGGGAGGGTCCTACGAGCAGTACTTC. Protein: CASSVAAGGSYEQYF.